The 26 T cell receptor beta chains below come from one sample, sequenced in a study of HIV-infected patients and healthy controls. The repertoire came from unfractionated whole blood and reflected all unsorted peripheral T cells. About 500 ng RNA was reverse transcribed with alpha and beta constant-region primers. Each of the alpha and beta chains got its own library through chain-specific third strand synthesis with indices. MiXCR was run by TCRdb on the 5' RACE reads, yielding one entry per CDR3 protein. This table holds about 13,000 distinct CDR3 sequences, roughly 9.9% found once. The sequencing input was blood. The receptors shown here come from an adult in good health.

Ten or more counts support this clonotype. This sequence joins TRBV25-1 and TRBJ1-1; 9 positions agree with TRBD1. J was trimmed by 5 bases and V by 3 bases; bases with no gene match: 19. The CDR3 spans 19 residues. CDR1 MGHDK and CDR2 SYGVNS come from the germline V gene. The CDR3 sequence: CASSDPNPGQGPFKTEAFF. Written as DNA, the CDR3 is TGTGCCAGCAGTGATCCGAATCCGGGACAGGGTCCCTTCAAGACTGAAGCTTTCTTT.

This clonotype is deemed medium-sized. V gene TRBV28 combines with J gene TRBJ1-1; TRBD1 might be the D (6 bases). CDR1 is MDHEN and CDR2 is SYDVKM in the germline V gene. The CDR3 length is 18 residues. V dropped 3 bases and J dropped 0 bases, with 20 bases sitting between them. DNA for the CDR3: TGTGCCAGCAGTTTCAGAGGGGGGCCTAGGGCAATGAACACTGAAGCTTTCTTT. Residues: CASSFRGGPRAMNTEAFF.

This clonotype is classed as medium-sized. The J gene is TRBJ2-4, the V gene TRBV4-1; 8 bases align to TRBD1. Germline trimming cut 0 bases from V and 16 bases from J; bases unmatched to any gene: 8. CDR3 length: 13 residues. The germline CDR1 and CDR2 sequences are MGHRA and YSYEKL. This CDR3 is CASSQELEDRAYF. CDR3 nucleotides: TGCGCCAGCAGCCAAGAATTAGAGGACAGGGCTTACTTC.

This clonotype was recorded at least ten times. This rearrangement joins TRBV30 to TRBJ1-4; weak D call: TRBD1 (5 bases). The V end was cut by 4 bases, the J end by 7 bases, with 19 bases between. Looked up from germline, CDR1 is GTSNPN and CDR2 is SVGIG (reference sequence). This CDR3 contains 15 residues. CDR3 sequence reads: CAWNHWGGVSEKLFF. The CDR3 bases are TGTGCCTGGAACCACTGGGGCGGGGTATCTGAAAAACTGTTTTTT.

This clonotype has only a few counts. V gene TRBV20-1 combines with J gene TRBJ2-3, with 7 bases identical to TRBD2. Looked up from germline, CDR1 is DFQATT and CDR2 is SNEGSKA (reference sequence). The CDR3 is made up of 13 amino acids. The DNA of the CDR3 is TGCAGCCCGCTGGGGGGGAACACAGATACGCAGTATTTT. It is translated as CSPLGGNTDTQYF.

This clonotype was recorded at least ten times. The V gene is TRBV6-2 or TRBV6-3, the J gene TRBJ1-1; 8 bases align to TRBD1. CDR1 and CDR2 (germline): MNHEY, SVGEGT. The CDR3 runs 14 residues. The V and J ends lost 7 bases and 4 bases, in that order; junction bases with no gene match: 8. For the CDR3, the DNA is TGTGCCAGCAAGAAAGGACAGGGACCCACTGAAGCTTTCTTT. Translated, it gives CASKKGQGPTEAFF.

The V and J genes are TRBV28 and TRBJ2-7, with D possibly matching TRBD2 (5 bases). Germline V gene lookup returns CDR1 MDHEN and CDR2 SYDVKM. Trimming left V 5 bases short and J 2 bases short, with 16 bases between. The CDR3 totals 15 residues. CDR3 DNA: TGTGCCAGCAGTCACCTCGGACTTGTTCCCTACGAGCAGTACTTC. Residues: CASSHLGLVPYEQYF.

This clonotype rates as medium-sized. The chain is built from TRBV20-1 and TRBJ1-5; 7 bases fit TRBD1. CDR1 DFQATT and CDR2 SNEGSKA come from the germline V gene (reference sequence). There are 14 residues in the CDR3. J was trimmed by 3 bases and V by 5 bases; bases with no gene match: 7. The CDR3 DNA reads TGCAGTGCTGTCACAGGGGCCATCAATCAGCCCCAGCATTTT. The encoded protein is CSAVTGAINQPQHF.

CDR3 sequence: CASSQIYGEGRDTQYF. The CDR3 DNA follows: TGCGCCAGCAGCCAAATCTACGGGGAGGGCAGAGATACGCAGTATTTT. The gene calls are TRBV4-3 and TRBJ2-3, with 7 bases fitting TRBD2. The germline V gene encodes CDR1 LGHNA and CDR2 YSLEER. V lost 2 bases, J lost 5 bases, and 10 bases stayed unmatched. The CDR3 is 16 residues long.

The gene calls are TRBV11-3 and TRBJ2-1; 8 positions agree with TRBD1. J was trimmed by 10 bases and V by 0 bases; bases with no gene match: 8. Germline loops: CDR1 SGHNT, CDR2 YENEEA. This CDR3 contains 15 residues. The CDR3 is CASSLDWARGREQFF. CDR3 nucleotides: TGTGCCAGCAGCTTAGATTGGGCCAGGGGGCGCGAGCAGTTCTTC.

This clonotype was recorded many times. This rearrangement joins TRBV5-1 to TRBJ2-5, with no clear D. CDR1 is SGHRS and CDR2 is YFSETQ in the germline V gene. The CDR3 spans 13 residues. V dropped 2 bases and J dropped 1 base, with 6 bases sitting between them. In DNA, the CDR3 is TGCGCCAGCAGCTTTGGCGTCCAAGAGACCCAGTACTTC. Amino acid sequence: CASSFGVQETQYF.

This clonotype is classed as medium-sized (0.01 to 0.1%). This chain uses TRBV6-6 with TRBJ2-6, with D perhaps TRBD1 or TRBD2 (5 bases each). From germline, CDR1 is MNHNY and CDR2 SVGAGI (reference sequence). V was shortened by 0 bases and J by 4 bases, with 13 bases between the two germline ends. The CDR3 covers 17 residues. For the CDR3, the DNA is TGTGCCAGCAGTTACTCGGCAGGGAGATCAGGGGCCAACGTCCTGACTTTC. Protein sequence: CASSYSAGRSGANVLTF.

This clonotype was detected many times. This chain uses TRBV20-1 with TRBJ2-7; 7 nucleotides align to TRBD1. This CDR3 spans 13 amino acids. Germline-derived CDR1 and CDR2 are DFQATT and SNEGSKA (reference sequence). Germline trimming cut 6 bases from V and 3 bases from J; bases unmatched to any gene: 8. CDR3 loop: CSAAGTVGYEQYF. CDR3 sequence (DNA): TGCAGTGCGGCCGGGACAGTGGGCTACGAGCAGTACTTC.

There are many counts of this clonotype. The gene calls are TRBV2 and TRBJ1-1; a possible D gene is TRBD1 (5 bases). Trimming removed 5 bases at V and 5 bases at J, with 15 bases between. CDR1 is SNHLY and CDR2 is FYNNEI in the germline V gene. This CDR3 has 14 residues. The CDR3 DNA is TGTGCCAGCAGTAAAGTAGGGGCAGATACTGAAGCTTTCTTT. It encodes CASSKVGADTEAFF.

In its sample, this clonotype ranks as medium-sized (0.01 to 0.1%). The chain recombines TRBV7-2 with TRBJ2-7; 10 bases align to TRBD1. CDR1 is SGHTA and CDR2 is FQGNSA in the germline V gene. V lost 5 bases and J lost 4; bases outside the gene matches: 8. There are 15 residues in the CDR3. The CDR3 DNA is TGTGCCAGCAGCGGCGCCGGGACAGGGGTTTACGAGCAGTACTTC. The encoded protein is CASSGAGTGVYEQYF.

This clonotype rates as medium-sized. The chain joins TRBV4-3 to TRBJ1-1, with unresolved D. This CDR3 contains 16 residues. Between the trimmed V and J ends, which lost 1 base and 1 base, there was a span of 13 bases. CDR1 LGHNA and CDR2 YSLEER come from the germline V gene. CDR3 coding DNA: TGCGCCAGCAGCCAAGGTTTGACGGGGAAGAACACTGAAGCTTTCTTT. It codes for CASSQGLTGKNTEAFF.

This clonotype has only one observation. With a much larger clone just one base away, this may be a read error. The chain employs TRBV19 and TRBJ2-1; TRBD2 matches 14 bases. The CDR3 is 15 amino acids. J gave up 9 bases and V 4 bases, and 5 bases lay outside the gene matches. Germline CDR1 and CDR2: LNHDA and SQIVND (reference sequence). For the CDR3, the DNA is TGTGCCAGTAGTACGACTAGCGGGAGGGCCGTTGAGCAGTTCTTC. It is translated as CASSTTSGRAVEQFF.

The chain combines TRBV11-2 with TRBJ2-5; D may be TRBD1 (5 bases). The CDR3 length is 15 residues. Germline V gene data show CDR1 as SGHAT and CDR2 as FQNNGV. The germline V and J ends were trimmed by 5 bases and 2 bases, with 15 bases remaining between them. The CDR3 loop reads CASSRQGYGQETQYF. The CDR3 DNA sequence: TGTGCCAGCAGCCGGCAGGGTTACGGACAAGAGACCCAGTACTTC.

By sample fraction, this clonotype is medium-sized (0.01 to 0.1%). The rearrangement joins TRBV7-9 to TRBJ1-5, with TRBD1 matching 8 bases. The V gene end was trimmed by 1 base and the J gene end by 4 bases; junction bases not matched to a gene: 6. Germline values: CDR1 SEHNR, CDR2 FQNEAQ (reference sequence). There are 16 residues in the CDR3. As DNA, the CDR3 is TGTGCCAGCAGCTTAGGGGGACAGGAGAAGAATCAGCCCCAGCATTTT. Protein sequence: CASSLGGQEKNQPQHF.

This clonotype is categorized as medium-sized. The chain carries TRBV4-1 and TRBJ2-1; 9 positions match TRBD2. The trim removed 1 base at V and 0 bases at J, leaving 7 bases unmatched. This CDR3 spans 18 amino acids. Per the germline V gene, CDR1 is MGHRA and CDR2 is YSYEKL. CDR3 coding DNA: TGCGCCAGCAGCCAAGTAGATATGGGACTAGCCTCCTACAATGAGCAGTTCTTC. Amino acid sequence: CASSQVDMGLASYNEQFF.

This clonotype has at least ten counts. The V call is TRBV7-2, the J call TRBJ2-4; 10 nucleotides line up with TRBD2. The V gene end was trimmed by 5 bases and the J gene end by 1 base; junction bases not matched to a gene: 8. The CDR3 covers 17 residues. CDR1 is SGHTA, CDR2 FQGNSA, per germline. The CDR3 bases are TGTGCCAGCAGCCCTACCGGACTAGCGGACGCCAAAAACATTCAGTACTTC. Amino acid sequence: CASSPTGLADAKNIQYF. The complete variable domain, with remaining parts taken from reference TRBV7-2 and TRBJ2-4, reads GAGVSQSPSNKVTEKGKDVELRCDPISGHTALYWYRQSLGQGLEFLIYFQGNSAPDKSGLPSDRFSAERTGGSVSTLTIQRTQQEDSAVYLCASSPTGLADAKNIQYFGAGTRLSVL.

This clonotype was seen many times. This chain uses TRBV12-3 or TRBV12-4 with TRBJ2-7; no definite D call. The CDR3 has 13 amino acids. V shed 3 bases and J shed 6 bases, with 12 bases lying between them. The CDR3 nucleotides read TGTGCCAGCAGTTTGGACGAGGCTCGCGAGCAGTACTTC. Protein product: CASSLDEAREQYF.

This clonotype appeared once. V and J are TRBV4-3 and TRBJ2-7; D call uncertain. Germline lookup yields CDR1 LGHNA and CDR2 YSLEER. CDR3 length: 16 residues. Trimming removed 5 bases from V and 1 base from J, with 18 bases in between. The CDR3, as DNA: TGCGCCAGCAGCACCCAGGCGCTAGATCGGTCCTACGAGCAGTACTTC. Its translation: CASSTQALDRSYEQYF.

In its sample, this clonotype was seen many times. The chain links TRBV7-9 to TRBJ1-5; D remains ambiguous. The CDR3 has 15 residues. Deletions cut 5 bases from V and 0 bases from J, with 11 bases between. CDR1 and CDR2 (germline): SEHNR, FQNEAQ (reference sequence). CDR3 coding DNA: TGTGCCAGCAGCCCTTCGGCCGGTAGCAATCAGCCCCAGCATTTT. It is translated as CASSPSAGSNQPQHF.

In this sample, this clonotype turned up many times. CDR3 sequence: CASSQVRFNRGNTIYF. CDR3 in DNA: TGTGCCAGCAGCCAAGTCCGGTTTAACCGTGGAAACACCATATATTTT. V is TRBV4-2 and J is TRBJ1-3; no firm D call. Between the trimmed V and J ends, which lost 1 base and 3 bases, there was a span of 13 bases. The CDR3 contains 16 residues. Germline V gene data show CDR1 as LGHNA and CDR2 as YNFKEQ.

This clonotype was seen many times. This sequence joins TRBV7-8 and TRBJ1-5; D unresolved. Germline V lookup: CDR1 SGHVS, CDR2 FQNEAQ. Trimming left V 6 bases short and J 5 bases short, with 11 bases between. The CDR3 is 13 amino acids. The CDR3 sequence is CASSWRVDQPQHF. DNA for the CDR3: TGTGCCAGCAGTTGGAGGGTTGATCAGCCCCAGCATTTT.